This TCR beta chain was profiled in a study of blood T cell repertoires in COVID-19. Looking at the study overall: Acute and convalescent COVID-19 samples came from the United States, Italy and Spain. T cells, B-cell-depleted T cells, or PBMCs supplied cDNA or gDNA.

CDR3 length equals 13 residues. Deletions cut 3 bases from V and 6 bases from J, with 9 bases between. CDR1 is LNHDA, CDR2 SQIVND, per germline (reference sequence). As originally analysed: From reference gene primer amplification, estimates of nucleated cell counts were derived. The table came from immunoSEQ multiplex PCR; TCRdb's copy has only in-frame clones and leaves some out. The V and J calls and clone size are taken from that table; D and trimming were inferred from the DNA. The repertoire includes more than 90,000 clones, 85% of them detected once, and 38% sits in the top ten. The J gene is TRBJ1-5, the V gene TRBV19; the D is unclear. Sequencing was performed on peripheral blood. The sequence was collected from a man older than 75 with acute or convalescent COVID-19. CDR3 DNA sequence: TGTGCCAGTAGTATCGATCCCAGTCAGCCCCAGCATTTT. Its protein is CASSIDPSQPQHF. Drawing the rest from reference TRBV19 and TRBJ1-5, the complete variable domain is DGGITQSPKYLFRKEGQNVTLSCEQNLNHDAMYWYRQDPGQGLRLIYYSQIVNDFQKGDIAEGYSVSREKKESFPLTVTSAQKNPTAFYLCASSIDPSQPQHFGDGTRLSIL.